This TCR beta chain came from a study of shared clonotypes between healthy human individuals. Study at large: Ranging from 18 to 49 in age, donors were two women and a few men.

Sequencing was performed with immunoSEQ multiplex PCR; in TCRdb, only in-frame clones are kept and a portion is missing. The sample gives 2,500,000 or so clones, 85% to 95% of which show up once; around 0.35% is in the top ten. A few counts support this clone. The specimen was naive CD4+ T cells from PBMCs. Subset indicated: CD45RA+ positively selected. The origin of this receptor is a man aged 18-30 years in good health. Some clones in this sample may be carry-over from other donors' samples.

CDR3 sequence reads: CAWTPVSEAFF. CDR3 in DNA: TGTGCCTGGACGCCCGTCAGCGAAGCTTTCTTT. V and J are TRBV30 and TRBJ1-1; no clear D gene. The CDR3 spans 11 residues. Trimming removed 4 bases at V and 8 bases at J, with 11 bases between. CDR1 and CDR2 (germline): GTSNPN, SVGIG (reference sequence).